One and the same sample provided the 24 T cell receptor beta chains below, sequenced in a study of T cell responses to AZD1222 COVID-19 vaccine (dated by TCRdb to the early 2020s). The time point label corresponds to: about 28 days (+/-7) after the second vaccine dose. The library was produced with the immunoSEQ multiplex PCR assay. TCRdb stores this immuneACCESS table with in-frame sequences only. Part of the clones is absent; in the studies checked, under half of the shortfall reflects unresolved V genes, and no reason is known for the rest. The table for this sample lists fewer than 150,000 clones; 89% of them were counted only once. The top ten clonotypes cover roughly a tenth of the sample. The material sequenced was peripheral blood, taken 28 days after the second AZD1222 dose. Source of these receptors: an adult who received the AZD1222 COVID-19 vaccine.

This chain uses TRBV7-2 with TRBJ1-5; possible D gene TRBD1, 6 bases. The CDR3 is 16 residues long. V lost 3 bases to trimming and J lost 0 bases, with 12 bases between them. CDR1 and CDR2 (germline): SGHTA, FQGNSA. CDR3 residues: CASSFLTGISNQPQHF. The CDR3 bases are TGTGCCAGCAGCTTCCTTACAGGGATTAGCAATCAGCCCCAGCATTTT.

This chain connects TRBV30 to TRBJ1-1, with D perhaps TRBD1 (5 bases). Trimming stripped 4 bases from V and 3 bases from J, with 12 bases between. The germline CDR1 and CDR2 sequences are GTSNPN and SVGIG (reference sequence). CDR3 length: 13 amino acids. The CDR3 is CAWKVGGDTEAFF. CDR3 coding DNA: TGTGCCTGGAAGGTCGGGGGGGACACTGAAGCTTTCTTT.

The sample holds one count of this clone. This sequence joins TRBV7-2 and TRBJ2-7; D possibly corresponds to TRBD1 (5 bases). The CDR3 covers 15 residues. In germline, CDR1 is SGHTA, CDR2 FQGNSA. V dropped 2 bases and J dropped 0 bases, with 11 bases sitting between them. CDR3 amino acids: CASSLTTVSSYEQYF. The CDR3 nucleotides are TGTGCCAGCAGCTTAACGACAGTTAGCTCCTACGAGCAGTACTTC. Variable domain in full (rest from reference TRBV7-2 and TRBJ2-7): GAGVSQSPSNKVTEKGKDVELRCDPISGHTALYWYRQSLGQGLEFLIYFQGNSAPDKSGLPSDRFSAERTGGSVSTLTIQRTQQEDSAVYLCASSLTTVSSYEQYFGPGTRLTVT.

V gene TRBV6-5 combines with J gene TRBJ2-7; weak D call: TRBD1 (5 bases). CDR3 length: 14 residues. The ends were cut back, 5 bases at V and 4 bases at J, with 15 bases in the middle. Germline CDR1 and CDR2: MNHEY and SVGAGI. CDR3 sequence reads: CASSRGSLEYEQYF. Written as DNA, the CDR3 is TGTGCCAGCAGTAGGGGCAGTTTGGAGTACGAGCAGTACTTC.

The chain recombines TRBV27 with TRBJ2-1; D not resolved. This CDR3 has 16 residues. Looked up from germline, CDR1 is MNHEY and CDR2 is SMNVEV (reference sequence). V lost 7 bases, J lost 2 bases, and 18 bases lay in between. The CDR3 spells CASTAQARKTYNEQFF. CDR3 coding DNA: TGTGCCAGCACGGCCCAGGCGCGGAAGACCTACAATGAGCAGTTCTTC.

V gene TRBV29-1 combines with J gene TRBJ1-2, with 9 bases that match TRBD1. Germline CDR1 SQVTM, CDR2 ANQGSEA. This CDR3 has 13 amino acids. V lost 6 bases, J lost 6 bases, and 8 bases stayed unmatched. The CDR3 region has the DNA TGCAGCGTAAACAACAGGGGGCGCGATGGCTACACCTTC. It encodes CSVNNRGRDGYTF.

V gene TRBV6-2 or TRBV6-3 combines with J gene TRBJ1-5; tentative D call: TRBD1 (5 bases). Trimming took 6 bases from V and 0 from J, leaving 12 bases between them. Germline V CDR1 and CDR2: MNHEY, SVGEGT. This CDR3 has 15 amino acids. CDR3 sequence reads: CASRYGGSSNQPQHF. The CDR3, as DNA: TGTGCCAGCAGATACGGGGGATCTAGCAATCAGCCCCAGCATTTT.

The rearrangement links TRBV30 to TRBJ2-1; maybe TRBD2 (5 bases). The CDR3 runs 14 residues. V lost 7 bases and J lost 9, with 22 bases in between. Germline V gene lookup returns CDR1 GTSNPN and CDR2 SVGIG (reference sequence). This chain's CDR3 is CASEGPVPAGEQFF. DNA of the CDR3: TGTGCCTCGGAAGGGCCTGTGCCTGCGGGTGAGCAGTTCTTC.

The V and J genes are TRBV18 and TRBJ2-7; D is perhaps TRBD1 or TRBD2 (6 bases each). V was cut by 2 bases and J by 6 bases, with 17 bases left in between. CDR3 length: 15 residues. CDR1 and CDR2 (germline): KGHSH, LQKENI. CDR3 sequence: CASSPNGGNTAEQYF. The DNA for the CDR3 is TGTGCCAGCTCACCAAACGGGGGCAATACGGCCGAGCAGTACTTC. The full variable domain, in which reference TRBV18 and TRBJ2-7 provide the parts outside the CDR3, is NAGVMQNPRHLVRRRGQEARLRCSPMKGHSHVYWYRQLPEEGLKFMVYLQKENIIDESGMPKERFSAEFPKEGPSILRIQQVVRGDSAAYFCASSPNGGNTAEQYFGPGTRLTVT.

This clone was picked up a small number of times. CDR3 amino acids: CASSLGRNQPQHF. In DNA form, the CDR3 reads TGTGCCAGCAGCTTAGGACGGAATCAGCCCCAGCATTTT. This chain links TRBV5-4 with TRBJ1-5; D gene unclear. V lost 2 bases and J lost 4, with 7 bases in between. The germline gives CDR1 SGHNT, CDR2 YYREEE (reference sequence). This CDR3 has 13 residues.

The chain is built from TRBV5-1 and TRBJ1-2; 8 bases align to TRBD1. The CDR3 extends over 16 amino acids. Germline V gene data show CDR1 as SGHRS and CDR2 as YFSETQ. The V segment lost 0 bases and the J segment 0 bases; nucleotides outside the gene matches: 4. CDR3 DNA: TGCGCCAGCAGCTTGGAAACGGGACAGGCTAACTATGGCTACACCTTC. Its translation: CASSLETGQANYGYTF.

The rearrangement uses TRBV4-2 and TRBJ1-1; tentative D call: TRBD1 (6 bases). The germline V and J ends were trimmed by 6 bases and 7 bases, with 12 bases remaining between them. This CDR3 is built from 12 residues. CDR1 is LGHNA and CDR2 is YNFKEQ in the germline V gene. The CDR3 DNA sequence: TGTGCCAGCAGTCTGGACAGACATGAAGCTTTCTTT. Translating it yields CASSLDRHEAFF.

CDR3 nucleotides: TGTGCCTGGAGTGGGATCAGAGTGAGCTCCTATAATTCACCCCTCCACTTT. Encoded protein: CAWSGIRVSSYNSPLHF. The gene calls are TRBV30 and TRBJ1-6; D remains ambiguous. Looked up from germline, CDR1 is GTSNPN and CDR2 is SVGIG (reference sequence). The CDR3 is 17 residues long. V was clipped by 1 base and J by 0 bases, with 13 bases between them. Supplemented by reference TRBV30 and TRBJ1-6, the full variable domain reads SQTIHQWPATLVQPVGSPLSLECTVEGTSNPNLYWYRQAAGRGLQLLFYSVGIGQISSEVPQNLSASRPQDRQFILSSKKLLLSDSGFYLCAWSGIRVSSYNSPLHFGNGTRLTVT.

The chain links TRBV9 to TRBJ1-4; no reliable D call. V dropped 2 bases and J dropped 4 bases, with 9 bases sitting between them. This CDR3 is built from 14 residues. Germline CDR1 and CDR2: SGDLS and YYNGEE. DNA of the CDR3: TGTGCCAGCAGCGTGGAGGAGGGTAATGAAAAACTGTTTTTT. Encoded protein: CASSVEEGNEKLFF.

The chain uses TRBV12-2 and TRBJ1-6; the DNA was not used to check the table's D call, TRBD1. TRBV12-2 is annotated as a pseudogene. The CDR3 contains 9 residues. The CDR3, as DNA: TGTGCAAGCTCGCAGCCCCTCCACTTT. Its translation: CASSQPLHF.

In its sample, this clone was seen once. The V call is TRBV5-1, the J call TRBJ2-2; D not certain. V gave up 3 bases and J gave up 1 base, with 7 bases separating them. CDR1 and CDR2 (germline): SGHRS, YFSETQ. This CDR3 has 14 amino acids. Here the CDR3 DNA reads TGCGCCAGCAGCTACAGAATGAACACCGGGGAGCTGTTTTTT. It yields the protein CASSYRMNTGELFF.

This clone showed up just once. CDR3 protein: CASSSYLGDSYNEQFF. DNA of the CDR3: TGTGCCAGCAGTTCTTATCTTGGCGACTCCTACAATGAGCAGTTCTTC. V and J are TRBV27 and TRBJ2-1; D unclear. The ends were cut back, 4 bases at V and 0 bases at J, with 13 bases in the middle. Germline CDR1 reads MNHEY; CDR2 reads SMNVEV (reference sequence). This CDR3 region has 16 residues.

The V call is TRBV19, the J call TRBJ1-2; D possibly corresponds to TRBD1 (5 bases). V was cut by 6 bases and J by 4 bases, with 21 bases left in between. The length of the CDR3 is 16 residues. CDR1 is LNHDA and CDR2 is SQIVND in the germline V gene (reference sequence). CDR3 DNA sequence: TGTGCCAGTAGATCTGGGGCCAGTACTAGACTCTATGGCTACACCTTC. The encoded protein is CASRSGASTRLYGYTF.

The chain recombines TRBV7-2 with TRBJ1-2; TRBD1 might be the D (6 bases). This CDR3 has 14 residues. V gave up 6 bases and J gave up 5 bases, with 16 bases separating them. Germline V gives CDR1 SGHTA, CDR2 FQGNSA. The CDR3 DNA sequence: TGTGCCAGCAGTTCAGGGGACCGCCGGTATGGCTACACCTTC. Translated, it gives CASSSGDRRYGYTF. Full variable domain (rest looked up from reference TRBV7-2 and TRBJ1-2): GAGVSQSPSNKVTEKGKDVELRCDPISGHTALYWYRQSLGQGLEFLIYFQGNSAPDKSGLPSDRFSAERTGGSVSTLTIQRTQQEDSAVYLCASSSGDRRYGYTFGSGTRLTVV.

The V and J genes are TRBV15 and TRBJ1-2; D gene ambiguous. This CDR3 has 15 residues. Germline V gene lookup returns CDR1 LNHNV and CDR2 YYDKDF (reference sequence). Trimming left V 0 bases short and J 4 bases short, with 12 bases between. In DNA form, the CDR3 reads TGTGCCACCAGCAGAGATACGAGCCCGCTCTATGGCTACACCTTC. The encoded protein is CATSRDTSPLYGYTF.

This clone was seen a handful of times. The chain couples TRBV6-5 to TRBJ1-2; D ambiguous. V lost 5 bases, J lost 1 base, and 14 bases lay in between. This CDR3 region has 15 residues. Germline assignment: CDR1 MNHEY and CDR2 SVGAGI. This CDR3 reads CASSTSGAINYGYTF. DNA for the CDR3: TGTGCCAGCAGTACCTCGGGAGCCATTAACTATGGCTACACCTTC.

Only one count was recorded for this clone. The gene calls are TRBV6-5 and TRBJ1-4, with TRBD1 as a possible D gene (5 bases). The CDR3 extends over 13 amino acids. Trimming left V 4 bases short and J 8 bases short, with 11 bases between. Germline V gene data show CDR1 as MNHEY and CDR2 as SVGAGI. The CDR3 reads CASSFRRGEKLFF. DNA for the CDR3: TGTGCCAGCAGTTTTCGAAGGGGAGAAAAACTGTTTTTT.

The gene calls are TRBV7-2 and TRBJ1-2; weak D call: TRBD1 (5 bases). This CDR3 has 13 amino acids. Trimming took 7 bases from V and 8 from J, leaving 17 bases between them. The germline V gene encodes CDR1 SGHTA and CDR2 FQGNSA. CDR3 in DNA: TGTGCCAGCACCTTCAGTGGGACGTCAGGCTACACCTTC. Protein product: CASTFSGTSGYTF.

The chain couples TRBV5-8 to TRBJ2-3, with D hard to call. Trimming removed 5 bases at V and 6 bases at J, with 10 bases between. The CDR3 spans 12 residues. Germline V gene lookup returns CDR1 SGHTS and CDR2 YDEGEE. CDR3 protein: CASSRDRDTQYF. DNA of the CDR3: TGTGCCAGCAGTAGGGATCGCGATACGCAGTATTTT.